This record concerns one TCR beta chain sequence. The V segment lost 4 bases and the J segment 8 bases; nucleotides outside the gene matches: 10. Per germline, CDR1 SGHRS and CDR2 YFSETQ. CDR3 length: 15 residues. Each CDR3 protein is one row after TCRdb ran MiXCR on the RT-PCR reads. The table includes about 680,000 distinct CDR3 sequences, 14% detected once. This chain links TRBV5-1 with TRBJ1-4; 8 bases fit TRBD1. This TCR derives from a female donor in good health, serving as a healthy control. What was sequenced was memory CD4+ T cells from blood. CDR3 amino acids: CASSRQGADQEKLFF. For the CDR3, the DNA is TGCGCCAGCAGCCGCCAGGGGGCCGATCAGGAAAAACTGTTTTTT.